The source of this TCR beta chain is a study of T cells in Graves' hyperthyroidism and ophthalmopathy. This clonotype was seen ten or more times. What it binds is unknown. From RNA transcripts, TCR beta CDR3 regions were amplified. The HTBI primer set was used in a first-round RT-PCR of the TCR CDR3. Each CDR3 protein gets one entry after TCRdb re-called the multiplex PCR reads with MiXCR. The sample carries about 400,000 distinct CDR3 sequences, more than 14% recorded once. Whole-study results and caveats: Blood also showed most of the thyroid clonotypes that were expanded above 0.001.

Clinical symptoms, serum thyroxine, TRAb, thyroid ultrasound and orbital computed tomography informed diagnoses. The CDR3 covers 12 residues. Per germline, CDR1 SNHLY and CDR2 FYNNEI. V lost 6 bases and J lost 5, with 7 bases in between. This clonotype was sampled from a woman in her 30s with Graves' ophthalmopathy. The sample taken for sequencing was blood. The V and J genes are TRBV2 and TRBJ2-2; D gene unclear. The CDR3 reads CASRFFTGELFF. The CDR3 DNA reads TGTGCCAGCAGGTTTTTTACCGGGGAGCTGTTTTTT.